The rows below give T cell receptor beta chains drawn from one sample of a study of blood T cell repertoires in COVID-19. Sequenced by immunoSEQ multiplex PCR; TCRdb stores in-frame clones only, minus some. The table records some 150,000 clones, under 90% of them present only once. Sequencing used peripheral blood. The receptors were gathered from a human donor in a cohort sampled during active COVID-19. Both conserved end residues are part of each CDR3. D genes are given only for firm matches. Clone size, where shown, is once, few, many, or a class for clones that have expanded.

clone_size | j_call | v_call | d_call | cdr3_nt | cdr3_aa
. | TRBJ2-7 | TRBV6-5 | TRBD2 | TGTGCCAGCAGCCCGACTAGCGGATTGGGCTACGAGCAGTACTTC | CASSPTSGLGYEQYF
. | TRBJ2-5 | TRBV7-2 | . | TGTGCCAGCAGCTTAGCGGGACTCCTAGAGACCCAGTACTTC | CASSLAGLLETQYF
. | TRBJ1-1 | TRBV7-2 | . | TGTGCCAGCAACTCCATTGAGGGTTCACGGGCGCGCACTGAAGCTTTCTTT | CASNSIEGSRARTEAFF
. | TRBJ1-3 | TRBV2 | . | TGTGCCAGCAGTTGGCAAAACCCCCATATAACCATATATTTT | CASSWQNPHITIYF
. | TRBJ2-3 | TRBV4-2 | TRBD2 | TGTGCCAGCAGCCGATATTCTAGCGGGGACTTAGATACGCAGTATTTT | CASSRYSSGDLDTQYF
once | TRBJ2-5 | TRBV12-3/TRBV12-4 | . | TGTGCCAGCAGTGGCCTGGCAGAGACCCAGTACTTC | CASSGLAETQYF
. | TRBJ1-1 | TRBV11-1 | . | TGTGCCAGCAGCTTAAAGCCGAACACTGAAGCTTTCTTT | CASSLKPNTEAFF
once | TRBJ1-6 | TRBV7-2 | . | TGTGCCAGCAGTCCGGGGTTCAATTCACCCCTCCACTTT | CASSPGFNSPLHF
once | TRBJ1-6 | TRBV5-6 | TRBD1 | TGTGCCAGCAGCTATGACAGGGGGAATTCACCCCTCCACTTT | CASSYDRGNSPLHF
. | TRBJ2-3 | TRBV7-2 | TRBD2 | TGTGCCAGCAGCCTACCCGGCTCTAGCGGGGGCACAGATACGCAGTATTTT | CASSLPGSSGGTDTQYF
. | TRBJ2-3 | TRBV4-2 | TRBD2 | TGTGCCAGCAGCGCCATTCAAGCGGGGGGGGCCACAGATACGCAGTATTTT | CASSAIQAGGATDTQYF
. | TRBJ1-2 | TRBV5-1 | . | TGCGCCAGCAGCTTGGGTCTCCTACGCGGAGGCTACACCTTC | CASSLGLLRGGYTF
. | TRBJ2-3 | TRBV2 | TRBD2 | TGTGCCAGCAACCCGCGGGCTAGCGGTCCAGATACGCAGTATTTT | CASNPRASGPDTQYF
. | TRBJ1-6 | TRBV24-1 | TRBD1 | TGTGCCACCAGAACCGGGACAGCTACCTATAATTCACCCCTCCACTTT | CATRTGTATYNSPLHF
. | TRBJ1-1 | TRBV4-2 | TRBD1 | TGTGCCAGCAGCCAAGAAAACGACAGGGGCACTGAAGCTTTCTTT | CASSQENDRGTEAFF
. | TRBJ2-5 | TRBV4-2 | TRBD2 | TGTGCCAGCAGCCAAGTCAGCGGGGGGGCCGGGACTGAGACCCAGTACTTC | CASSQVSGGAGTETQYF
. | TRBJ1-1 | TRBV24-1 | TRBD1 | TGTGCCACCAGCGACCGACCGGGACAGGACCCAACGAACACTGAAGCTTTCTTT | CATSDRPGQDPTNTEAFF
. | TRBJ2-7 | TRBV5-1 | . | TGCGCCAGCAGCTTGGACGGACAGTCCCTTCGCGAGCAGTACTTC | CASSLDGQSLREQYF
. | TRBJ2-7 | TRBV29-1 | TRBD1 | TGCAGCGTTGAAGGTGGGACAGGGGGGAGCGAGCAGTACTTC | CSVEGGTGGSEQYF
. | TRBJ2-2 | TRBV27 | . | TGTGCCAGCAGTTTTTGGCCCGGGGAGCTGTTTTTT | CASSFWPGELFF
. | TRBJ2-5 | TRBV4-2 | TRBD2 | TGTGCCAGCAGCCAAGTGCCCAGCGGGGGGAGGGAGACCCAGTACTTC | CASSQVPSGGRETQYF
. | TRBJ1-2 | TRBV5-1 | TRBD1 | TGCGCCAGCAGCATCGGAGGGGGCGATGGCTACACCTTC | CASSIGGGDGYTF